The rows below give T cell receptor beta chains drawn from one sample of a study of OX40 agonist ivuxolimab in advanced cancers. The data were produced by immunoSEQ multiplex PCR, yet TCRdb's version contains in-frame clones alone and is incomplete. Altogether tens of thousands of clones are present, approximately 90% being singletons, with the ten largest covering roughly 9.7%. Sequencing was performed on CD4+ or CD8+ T cells sorted from blood, taken in a trial of the OX40 agonist ivuxolimab. The source is an adult with an advanced solid tumor such as melanoma, head and neck, liver or kidney cancer. Both conserved end residues are part of each CDR3. A D gene is named only where the DNA matches it firmly. Expanded clones get a size class; other rows say once, few or many, or leave the size out.

D gene,V gene,clone size,J gene,CDR3 DNA,CDR3 protein
TRBD2,TRBV27,.,TRBJ2-7,TGTGCCAGCAGTTTAGGGGCTAGCGGGATCTACGAGCAGTACTTC,CASSLGASGIYEQYF
TRBD2,TRBV5-1,.,TRBJ2-2,TGCGCCAGCAGCTTGGCGCTAGCGGGAGACCCCGGGGAGCTGTTTTTT,CASSLALAGDPGELFF
.,TRBV19,.,TRBJ2-2,TGTGCCAGTAGTTGGGACGCCACCGGGGAGCTGTTTTTT,CASSWDATGELFF
.,TRBV11-1,.,TRBJ2-7,TGTGCCAGCAGCTTAGGGGACGGACATCCCTACGAGCAGTACTTC,CASSLGDGHPYEQYF
.,TRBV27,.,TRBJ1-2,TGTGCCAGCAGTCCCGGGACTACAGAAAACTTTGGCTACACCTTC,CASSPGTTENFGYTF
.,TRBV27,.,TRBJ2-5,TGTGCCAGCAGTTTAGGTGTGACCCAGTACTTC,CASSLGVTQYF
.,TRBV19,.,TRBJ2-1,TGTGCCAGTAGTACCATTATCAGGGACAATGAGCAGTTCTTC,CASSTIIRDNEQFF
.,TRBV27,.,TRBJ1-3,TGTGCCAGCAGTTATTCGGGGGGAGCTGGAAACACCATATATTTT,CASSYSGGAGNTIYF
.,TRBV5-8,.,TRBJ1-1,TGTGCCAGCAGCTTGGCCCAGACAGCCACTGAAGCTTTCTTT,CASSLAQTATEAFF
.,TRBV19,once,TRBJ1-2,TGTGCCAGTAGTATAGATCTATTTGGCGGCGAAAACTATGGCTACACCTTC,CASSIDLFGGENYGYTF
.,TRBV15,.,TRBJ2-3,TGTGCCACCAGCAGAGATTTCGGCACAGATACGCAGTATTTT,CATSRDFGTDTQYF
.,TRBV5-6,.,TRBJ2-1,TGTGCCAGCAGCCTCCTGGTGAGCTACAATGAGCAGTTCTTC,CASSLLVSYNEQFF
TRBD1,TRBV6-4,.,TRBJ2-3,TGTGCCAGCAGTACGACAGGGGGCTCAGATACGCAGTATTTT,CASSTTGGSDTQYF
.,TRBV29-1,.,TRBJ2-1,TGCAGCGTTGTGGAGGGCACGGATGAGCAGTTCTTC,CSVVEGTDEQFF
.,TRBV27,few,TRBJ2-7,TGTGCCAGCAGTTTACAGGGGTTGGGGCTCTACGAGCAGTACTTC,CASSLQGLGLYEQYF
.,TRBV4-1,.,TRBJ2-1,TGCGCCAGCAGCCAGGCCGGGGGCGCGGCCTACAATGAGCAGTTCTTC,CASSQAGGAAYNEQFF
TRBD1,TRBV6-1,.,TRBJ2-7,TGTGCCAGCAGTCCACCGAGGGACAGCCCCTACGAGCAGTACTTC,CASSPPRDSPYEQYF
.,TRBV27,.,TRBJ1-2,TGTGCCAGCAGTCCGCGCGGAGGGTCGAACTATGGCTACACCTTC,CASSPRGGSNYGYTF
TRBD1,TRBV6-6,.,TRBJ1-4,TGTGCCAGCAGCCCAGGGGGAGAGAATGAAAAACTGTTTTTT,CASSPGGENEKLFF
.,TRBV6-5,once,TRBJ2-1,TGTGCCAGCAGTTACTCTTCGCTAAGCAATGAGCAGTTCTTC,CASSYSSLSNEQFF
.,TRBV19,.,TRBJ1-5,TGTGCCACATCAGGGTTATGGGCCTCAAATCAGCCCCAGCATTTT,CATSGLWASNQPQHF
.,TRBV6-5,.,TRBJ2-7,TGTGCCAGCAGGTCCCCAGGGGCCAGCGAGCAGTACTTC,CASRSPGASEQYF
.,TRBV21-1,.,TRBJ1-2,TGTGCCAGCAGCAAAACTATGGGAGGTGGCTACACCTTC,CASSKTMGGGYTF
.,TRBV27,.,TRBJ1-6,TGTGCCAGCAGTTCTCTGGGGTCACCCCTCCACTTT,CASSSLGSPLHF